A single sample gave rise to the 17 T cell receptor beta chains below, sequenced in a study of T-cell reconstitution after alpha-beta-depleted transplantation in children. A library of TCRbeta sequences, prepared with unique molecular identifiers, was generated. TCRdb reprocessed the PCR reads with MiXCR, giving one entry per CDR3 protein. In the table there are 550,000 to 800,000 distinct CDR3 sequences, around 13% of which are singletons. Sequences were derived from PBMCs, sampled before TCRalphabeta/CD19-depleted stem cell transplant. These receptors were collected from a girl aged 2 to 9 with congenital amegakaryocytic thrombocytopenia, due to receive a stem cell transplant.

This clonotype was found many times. CDR3 sequence (DNA): TGCAGTGTCGGGACAGGGGAAAAGGCTTTCTTT. This sequence encodes CSVGTGEKAFF. The chain recombines TRBV29-1 with TRBJ1-1; 10 bases fit TRBD1. CDR1 SQVTM and CDR2 ANQGSEA come from the germline V gene. This CDR3 region has 11 residues.

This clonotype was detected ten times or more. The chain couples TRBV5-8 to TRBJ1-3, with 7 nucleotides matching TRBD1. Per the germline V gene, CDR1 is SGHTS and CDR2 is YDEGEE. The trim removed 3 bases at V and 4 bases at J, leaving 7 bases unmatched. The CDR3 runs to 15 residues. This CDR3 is CASSSMEGAGNTIYF. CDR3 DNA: TGTGCCAGCAGCTCGATGGAGGGGGCCGGAAACACCATATATTTT.

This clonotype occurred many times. The DNA of the CDR3 is TGTGCCATCAGGGCCACCCTCCACTTT. Protein: CAIRATLHF. This chain connects TRBV10-3 to TRBJ1-6; D gene ambiguous. CDR3 length: 9 amino acids. Germline V lookup: CDR1 ENHRY, CDR2 SYGVKD. V was trimmed by 6 bases and J by 14 bases, leaving 5 bases between them.

This chain's CDR3 is CASSAQGGPEAFF. The CDR3 DNA is TGTGCCAGCAGCGCCCAGGGAGGCCCTGAAGCTTTCTTT. The chain links TRBV7-9 to TRBJ1-1; D perhaps matches TRBD1 (5 bases). The germline CDR1 and CDR2 sequences are SEHNR and FQNEAQ (reference sequence). The CDR3 loop spans 13 amino acids. With 5 bases removed from V and 6 bases from J, the gap between germline ends came to 13 bases.

The CDR3 region is CASSMREAKNIQYF. The DNA for the CDR3 is TGTGCCAGTAGTATGCGGGAAGCCAAAAACATTCAGTACTTC. The genes are TRBV19 and TRBJ2-4; TRBD2 might be the D (6 bases). Germline V gene sequence: CDR1 LNHDA, CDR2 SQIVND (reference sequence). The V gene lost 3 bases and the J gene lost 0 bases, with 6 bases spanning the gap. CDR3 size: 14 residues. Full variable domain (outside the CDR3, taken from reference TRBV19 and TRBJ2-4): DGGITQSPKYLFRKEGQNVTLSCEQNLNHDAMYWYRQDPGQGLRLIYYSQIVNDFQKGDIAEGYSVSREKKESFPLTVTSAQKNPTAFYLCASSMREAKNIQYFGAGTRLSVL.

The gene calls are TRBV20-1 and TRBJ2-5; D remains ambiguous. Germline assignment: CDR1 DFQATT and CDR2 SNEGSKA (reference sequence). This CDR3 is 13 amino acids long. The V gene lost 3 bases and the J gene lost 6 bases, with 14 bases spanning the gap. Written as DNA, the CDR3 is TGCAGTGCTAGGTTTCCAAGGAGACAGACCCAGTACTTC. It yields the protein CSARFPRRQTQYF.

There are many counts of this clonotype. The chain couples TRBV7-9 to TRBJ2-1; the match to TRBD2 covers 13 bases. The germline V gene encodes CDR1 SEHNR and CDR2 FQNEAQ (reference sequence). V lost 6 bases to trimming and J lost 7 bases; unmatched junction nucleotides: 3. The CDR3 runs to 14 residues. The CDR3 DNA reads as TGTGCCAGCAGTTGGACTAGCGGGAGAAATGAGCAGTTCTTC. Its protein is CASSWTSGRNEQFF.

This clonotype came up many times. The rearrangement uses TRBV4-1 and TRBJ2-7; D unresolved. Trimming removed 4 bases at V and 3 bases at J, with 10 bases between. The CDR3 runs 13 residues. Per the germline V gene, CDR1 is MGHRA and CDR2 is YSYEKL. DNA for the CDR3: TGCGCCAGCAGCCCGAATGACTTCTACGAGCAGTACTTC. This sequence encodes CASSPNDFYEQYF.

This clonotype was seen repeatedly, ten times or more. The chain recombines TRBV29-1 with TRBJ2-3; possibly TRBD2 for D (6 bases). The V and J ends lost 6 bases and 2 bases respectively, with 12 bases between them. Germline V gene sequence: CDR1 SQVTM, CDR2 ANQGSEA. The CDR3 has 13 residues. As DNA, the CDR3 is TGCAGCGTCGGTAGCGGCTACACAGATACGCAGTATTTT. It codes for CSVGSGYTDTQYF.

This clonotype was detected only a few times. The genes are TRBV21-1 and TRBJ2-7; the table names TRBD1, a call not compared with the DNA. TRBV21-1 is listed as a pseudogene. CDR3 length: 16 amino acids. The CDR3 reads CASSKRDEDRVIAQYF. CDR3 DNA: TGTGCCAGCAGCAAAAGGGACGAGGACAGGGTGATCGCGCAGTACTTC.

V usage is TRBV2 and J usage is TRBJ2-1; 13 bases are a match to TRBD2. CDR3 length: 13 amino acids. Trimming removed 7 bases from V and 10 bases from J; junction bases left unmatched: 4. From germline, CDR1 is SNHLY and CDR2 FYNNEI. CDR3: CASTTGLAGEQFF. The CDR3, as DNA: TGTGCCAGCACCACGGGACTAGCGGGAGAGCAGTTCTTC.

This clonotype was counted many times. The CDR3 sequence: CASSLLAGGLPDTQYF. As DNA, the CDR3 is TGTGCCAGCAGCCTACTAGCGGGAGGACTCCCAGATACGCAGTATTTT. V and J are TRBV7-6 and TRBJ2-3, with 12 positions matching TRBD2. The germline V gene has CDR1 SGHVS and CDR2 FNYEAQ. This CDR3 contains 16 residues. Trimming cost V 5 bases and J 4 bases; bases outside gene matches: 7. Supplemented by reference TRBV7-6 and TRBJ2-3, the full variable domain reads GAGVSQSPRYKVTKRGQDVALRCDPISGHVSLYWYRQALGQGPEFLTYFNYEAQQDKSGLPNDRFSAERPEGSISTLTIQRTEQRDSAMYRCASSLLAGGLPDTQYFGPGTRLTVL.

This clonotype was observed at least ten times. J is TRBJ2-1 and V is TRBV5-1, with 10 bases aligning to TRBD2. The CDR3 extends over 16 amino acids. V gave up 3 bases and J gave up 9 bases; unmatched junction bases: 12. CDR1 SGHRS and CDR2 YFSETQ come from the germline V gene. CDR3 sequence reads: CASSWTTSGTPSEQFF. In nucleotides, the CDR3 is TGCGCCAGCAGCTGGACTACTAGCGGGACGCCGAGTGAGCAGTTCTTC.

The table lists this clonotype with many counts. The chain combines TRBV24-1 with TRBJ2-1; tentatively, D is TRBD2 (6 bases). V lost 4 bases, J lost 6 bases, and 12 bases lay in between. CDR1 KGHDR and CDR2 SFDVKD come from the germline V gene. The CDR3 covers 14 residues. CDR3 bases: TGTGCCACCAGTGACCCCCCCGGGAGCAATGAGCAGTTCTTC. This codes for CATSDPPGSNEQFF.

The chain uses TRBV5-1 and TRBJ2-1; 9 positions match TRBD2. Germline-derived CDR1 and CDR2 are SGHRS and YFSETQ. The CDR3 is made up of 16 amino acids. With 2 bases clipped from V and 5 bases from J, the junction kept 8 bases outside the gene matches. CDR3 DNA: TGCGCCAGCAGCTTCCCCAGCGGGAGGCCCGACAATGAGCAGTTCTTC. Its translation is CASSFPSGRPDNEQFF.

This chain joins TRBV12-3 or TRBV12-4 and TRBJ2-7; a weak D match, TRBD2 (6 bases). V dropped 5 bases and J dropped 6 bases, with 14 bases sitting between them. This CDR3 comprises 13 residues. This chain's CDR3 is CASSRDAGREQYF. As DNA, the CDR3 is TGTGCCAGCAGTCGTGATGCGGGGCGCGAGCAGTACTTC.

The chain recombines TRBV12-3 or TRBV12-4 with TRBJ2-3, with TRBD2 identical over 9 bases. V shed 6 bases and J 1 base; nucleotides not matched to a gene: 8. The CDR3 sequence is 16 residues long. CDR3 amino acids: CASSSRLAARTDTQYF. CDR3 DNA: TGTGCCAGCAGCTCCAGACTAGCGGCCCGCACAGATACGCAGTATTTT.